The rows below give T cell receptor beta chains drawn from one sample of a study of blood T cell repertoires in COVID-19. Measured with immunoSEQ multiplex PCR; TCRdb has only the in-frame clones, and not every one. The table includes 200,000 to 250,000 clones, 80% to 90% detected once. The specimen was peripheral blood. These receptors came from a man in his late teens or twenties with active or convalescent COVID-19. Each CDR3 is given with its conserved first and last residue.

CDR3: CASLRSIGDNEQFF
V: TRBV7-2

CDR3: CASSQAYRRTDTQYF
V: TRBV3-1/TRBV3-2

CDR3: CASSYRTGYGYTF
V: TRBV6-5

CDR3: CASSSRLPRDEQFF
V: TRBV27

CDR3: CASSERGTYGYTF
V: TRBV6-1

CDR3: CSASVAVGETQYF
V: TRBV20-1

CDR3: CASSRRDSLQETQYF
V: TRBV6-2/TRBV6-3

CDR3: CASSIDVAVPSTDTQYF
V: TRBV19

CDR3: CASSQEPRDRGTEAFF
V: TRBV4-2

CDR3: CASSLRQGMNTEAFF
V: TRBV7-8

CDR3: CACTLLAAMGNEQFF
V: TRBV30

CDR3: CASSYSLVRGNEQFF
V: TRBV6-5

CDR3: CASSVGTGDYGYTF
V: TRBV9

CDR3: CASSPSRDQPQHF
V: TRBV18

CDR3: CASSLALGQGTGELFF
V: TRBV28

CDR3: CASTGQGRDTQYF
V: TRBV6-5

CDR3: CASSRTSGIRPEQYF
V: TRBV6-2/TRBV6-3

CDR3: CASSLGGLAGTDTQYF
V: TRBV5-1